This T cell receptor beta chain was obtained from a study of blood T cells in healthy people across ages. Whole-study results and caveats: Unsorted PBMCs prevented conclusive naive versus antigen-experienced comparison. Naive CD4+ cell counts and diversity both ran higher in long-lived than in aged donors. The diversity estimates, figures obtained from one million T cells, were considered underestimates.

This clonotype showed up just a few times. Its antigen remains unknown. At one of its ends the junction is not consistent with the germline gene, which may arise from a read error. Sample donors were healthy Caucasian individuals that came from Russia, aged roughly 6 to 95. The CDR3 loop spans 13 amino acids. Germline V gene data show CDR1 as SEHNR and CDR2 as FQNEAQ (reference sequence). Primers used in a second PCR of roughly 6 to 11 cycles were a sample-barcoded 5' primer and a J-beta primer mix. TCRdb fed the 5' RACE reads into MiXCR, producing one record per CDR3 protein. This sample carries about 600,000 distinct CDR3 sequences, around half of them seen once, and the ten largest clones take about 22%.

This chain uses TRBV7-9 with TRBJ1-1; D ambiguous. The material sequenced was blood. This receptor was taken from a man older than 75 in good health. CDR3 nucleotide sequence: TGTGCCAGCAGCGTAGCTTGGGACACTGAAGCTTTCTTT. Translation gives CASSVAWDTEAFF. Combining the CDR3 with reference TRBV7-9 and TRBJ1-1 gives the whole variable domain DTGVSQNPRHKITKRGQNVTFRCDPISEHNRLYWYRQTLGQGPEFLTYFQNEAQLEKSRLLSDRFSAERPKGSFSTLEIQRTEQGDSAMYLCASSVAWDTEAFFGQGTRLTVV.